This T cell receptor beta chain was profiled in a study of cytomegalovirus exposure and HLA in healthy donors. General study findings and limits: Roughly uniform depth of sequencing across donors was assumed in presence/absence analyses. HLA allele associations emerged for about 18,000 TCR beta sequences in a later analysis, at 0.05 false discovery rate. There was a cluster of highly shared sequence variants that was likely a sequencing artifact.

These donors, healthy bone marrow donors, were studied. The CDR3 spans 15 residues. J lost 6 bases, V lost 6 bases, and 14 bases had no gene match. Germline loops: CDR1 SGDLS, CDR2 YYNGEE. As regards this clone: Its antigen remains unidentified.

The PCR employed 60 Vbeta primers together with 13 Jbeta primers. The method was immunoSEQ multiplex PCR; TCRdb's version includes in-frame clones alone and lacks a portion of them. Altogether roughly 160,000 clones are present, around four fifths being singletons, with the ten largest covering around 1.3%. The rearrangement joins TRBV9 to TRBJ1-2, with 7 bases aligning to TRBD1. Sequencing was performed on PBMCs. This sequence originates from a woman aged 45-65 years in good health and CMV-seronegative. The CDR3 sequence: CASTRRRDSRDGYTF. DNA of the CDR3: TGTGCCAGCACCCGCCGCCGGGACAGCAGAGATGGCTACACCTTC.